A single sample is the source of the 7 T cell receptor beta chains below, sequenced in a study of shared clonotypes between healthy human individuals. Repertoires were generated with immunoSEQ multiplex PCR, while TCRdb's copy carries only in-frame clones and drops some. This sample carries around 700,000 clones, about 74% of them seen once, and the ten largest clones take approximately 1.8%. The material sequenced was memory CD4+ T cells sorted from blood. The subset was: CD45RA-negative fraction. The receptors shown here come from a woman aged 25 to 39 in good health.

A note on this clone: Other DNA sequences in the sample encode the same CDR3. J is TRBJ1-1 and V is TRBV18, with no clear D. The ends were cut back, 2 bases at V and 0 bases at J, with 10 bases in the middle. This CDR3 region has 15 residues. Germline CDR1 KGHSH, CDR2 LQKENI. CDR3 sequence reads: CASSPGEAMNTEAFF. CDR3 sequence (DNA): TGTGCCAGCTCACCAGGGGAGGCCATGAACACTGAAGCTTTCTTT.

The chain carries TRBV5-1 and TRBJ1-2, with 8 bases fitting TRBD1. Losses at the gene ends were 0 bases for V and 4 bases for J; bases not matched to a gene: 8. This CDR3 spans 16 amino acids. From germline, CDR1 is SGHRS and CDR2 YFSETQ. The CDR3 nucleotides are TGCGCCAGCAGCTTGGCCGAGGCAGGGGGCGGCTATGGCTACACCTTC. Amino acids: CASSLAEAGGGYGYTF.

This chain joins TRBV28 and TRBJ1-2; no clear D gene. The CDR3 is 12 residues long. Germline-derived CDR1 and CDR2 are MDHEN and SYDVKM. The CDR3 coding sequence is TGTGCTCTCTGGGCCCCCGGGTATGGCTACACCTTC. This encodes CALWAPGYGYTF.

The rearrangement links TRBV6-1 to TRBJ2-7; D is unresolved. This CDR3 comprises 11 residues. Germline V CDR1 and CDR2: MNHNS, SASEGT. Trimming removed 0 bases at V and 6 bases at J, with 3 bases between. CDR3 in amino acids: CASSEAAEQYF. CDR3 nucleotide sequence: TGTGCCAGCAGTGAAGCGGCCGAGCAGTACTTC.

The rearrangement joins TRBV29-1 to TRBJ2-1; D might be TRBD1 or TRBD2, each matching 5 bases. V was shortened by 5 bases and J by 0 bases, with 20 bases between the two germline ends. The CDR3 covers 17 residues. Germline CDR1 SQVTM, CDR2 ANQGSEA. The CDR3 reads CSVLGDRSSSSYNEQFF. As DNA, the CDR3 is TGCAGCGTTCTGGGGGACCGAAGTTCGAGCTCCTACAATGAGCAGTTCTTC.

The chain has TRBV7-9 and TRBJ2-3, with 9 bases that match TRBD2. From germline, CDR1 is SEHNR and CDR2 FQNEAQ (reference sequence). CDR3 size: 16 residues. The V segment lost 5 bases and the J segment 0 bases; nucleotides outside the gene matches: 6. The CDR3 is CASSTTTSGSTDTQYF. The CDR3 DNA follows: TGTGCCAGCAGCACTACTACTAGCGGGAGCACAGATACGCAGTATTTT.

The chain couples TRBV29-1 to TRBJ2-5; TRBD2 is a possible D gene (5 bases). CDR1 and CDR2 from the germline V gene are SQVTM and ANQGSEA. V was clipped by 0 bases and J by 5 bases, with 10 bases between them. There are 13 residues in the CDR3. The CDR3: CSVEDLTGETQYF. As DNA, the CDR3 is TGCAGCGTTGAAGATCTGACGGGGGAGACCCAGTACTTC.